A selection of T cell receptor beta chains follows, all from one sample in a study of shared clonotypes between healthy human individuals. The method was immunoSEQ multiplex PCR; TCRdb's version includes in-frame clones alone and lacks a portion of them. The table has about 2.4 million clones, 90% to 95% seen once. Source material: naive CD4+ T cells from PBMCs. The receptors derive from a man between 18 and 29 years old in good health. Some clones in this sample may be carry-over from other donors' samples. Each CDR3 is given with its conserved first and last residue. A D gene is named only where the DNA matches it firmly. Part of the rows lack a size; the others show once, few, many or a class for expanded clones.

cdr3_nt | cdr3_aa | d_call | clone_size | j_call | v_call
TGTGCCAGCAGTTTGGGGACAGCTAAGAACACTGAAGCTTTCTTT | CASSLGTAKNTEAFF | TRBD1 | once | TRBJ1-1 | TRBV28
TGTGCCAGCAGCTTGACCACACTGAACACCGGGGAGCTGTTTTTT | CASSLTTLNTGELFF | NA | NA | TRBJ2-2 | TRBV5-8
TGTGCCAGCAGGAACTCGGGGGAAGGCTATGGCTACACCTTC | CASRNSGEGYGYTF | NA | NA | TRBJ1-2 | TRBV28
TGTGCCAGCAGCTTAGCGGCGCCTCTCGCGGAGCAGTACTTC | CASSLAAPLAEQYF | NA | NA | TRBJ2-7 | TRBV7-2
TGTGCCAGCAGTTTCGTCGCTAGCGGGAAGAGGGCCCACAATGAGCAGTTCTTC | CASSFVASGKRAHNEQFF | TRBD2 | NA | TRBJ2-1 | TRBV27
TGCGCCAGCAGCCCTGTCAGAGGTGGGGCCAACGTCCTGACTTTC | CASSPVRGGANVLTF | NA | NA | TRBJ2-6 | TRBV5-1
TGTGCCAGCAGTTTCAGTCCCGGGACAGGGGGCTACGAGCAGTACTTC | CASSFSPGTGGYEQYF | TRBD1 | NA | TRBJ2-7 | TRBV27
TGTGCCAGCACCGAAAACGTCAGGGTCCACAATGAGCAGTTCTTC | CASTENVRVHNEQFF | NA | NA | TRBJ2-1 | TRBV11-2
TGCGCCAGCAGCTCCGGGACAGCCGATAATTCACCCCTCCACTTT | CASSSGTADNSPLHF | TRBD1 | NA | TRBJ1-6 | TRBV5-1
TGTGCCAGCAGTTACCGGGCAGCGTTCAATCAGCCCCAGCATTTT | CASSYRAAFNQPQHF | NA | few | TRBJ1-5 | TRBV6-5
TGTGCCAGCAGACCCCCCCGGGGTACCAAAAACATTCAGTACTTC | CASRPPRGTKNIQYF | NA | NA | TRBJ2-4 | TRBV27
TGTGCCAGCAGCATAGACAGCCCCACAGATACGCAGTATTTT | CASSIDSPTDTQYF | NA | NA | TRBJ2-3 | TRBV5-4
TGTGCCAGCAGCCAGGGACTAGCGGGAGCAGAGACCCAGTACTTC | CASSQGLAGAETQYF | TRBD2 | NA | TRBJ2-5 | TRBV7-9
TGTGCCAGCAGTTACTGGCAGGGCTACGAGCAGTACTTC | CASSYWQGYEQYF | NA | NA | TRBJ2-7 | TRBV6-5
TGTGCCAGCAGTGTTAGGGGCGCGGCCCGGGGGGACGAGCAGTACTTC | CASSVRGAARGDEQYF | TRBD2 | NA | TRBJ2-7 | TRBV6-1
TGTGCCAGCAGTTACTCGGGGCATTTGAACACTGAAGCTTTCTTT | CASSYSGHLNTEAFF | NA | NA | TRBJ1-1 | TRBV6-5
TGTGCCAGCAGTTACCGCGGGGGGAGCAATCAGCCCCAGCATTTT | CASSYRGGSNQPQHF | NA | NA | TRBJ1-5 | TRBV28
TGTGCCAGCAGTTTACGAGTCGATCAGCCCCAGCATTTT | CASSLRVDQPQHF | NA | NA | TRBJ1-5 | TRBV27
TGCGCCAGCAGCTCCTTCGGGCAGGGCTCGGCGGAAAAACTGTTTTTT | CASSSFGQGSAEKLFF | NA | NA | TRBJ1-4 | TRBV5-1
TGTGCCAGCTCACCCTCCGGCCGACATGCAACTAATGAAAAACTGTTTTTT | CASSPSGRHATNEKLFF | NA | NA | TRBJ1-4 | TRBV18
TGTGCCAGCAGGCGGGACAGGGGAGGCAATGAGCAGTTCTTC | CASRRDRGGNEQFF | TRBD1 | NA | TRBJ2-1 | TRBV27
TGTGCCAGCAGCTTTGGAGCGGGAGTTGGTCACTACGAGCAGTACTTC | CASSFGAGVGHYEQYF | TRBD2 | once | TRBJ2-7 | TRBV5-6
TGTGCCAGCACCAAAGGGAAGGGGACGCCTGTGGAAAAACTGTTTTTT | CASTKGKGTPVEKLFF | NA | NA | TRBJ1-4 | TRBV28
TGTGCCAGCAGCCCCGGGGGCTGGGGCCTCACAGATACGCAGTATTTT | CASSPGGWGLTDTQYF | NA | NA | TRBJ2-3 | TRBV7-2
TGTGCCAGCAGCCCCCAATCGGACAGCACCTACAATGAGCAGTTCTTC | CASSPQSDSTYNEQFF | NA | NA | TRBJ2-1 | TRBV4-2
TGTGCCAGCAGCTTAAAGAAGCAGTACTTC | CASSLKKQYF | NA | NA | TRBJ2-7 | TRBV7-2
TGCAGCGTAGACGCCCGCTGGGATGAGCAGTTCTTC | CSVDARWDEQFF | NA | once | TRBJ2-1 | TRBV29-1
TGTGCCTGCCGCGTAAGTAGCTCCACTGAAGCTTTCTTT | CACRVSSSTEAFF | NA | few | TRBJ1-1 | TRBV30